This T cell receptor (beta chain) was sequenced in a study of blood T cells in healthy people across ages. The study, taken as a whole, reports: Greater diversity and more naive CD4+ cells were seen in long-lived donors than in aged donors. Strongly correlated with naive T cell percentage was TCR beta diversity. Significant beta diversity loss was already apparent by age about 42, declining roughly linearly.

Isolated per sample were at least 6.5 million PBMCs. Concerning this clonotype itself: What it binds is not known.

CDR1 is MNHEY and CDR2 is SVGAGI in the germline V gene. The V gene lost 1 base and the J gene lost 4 bases, with 13 bases spanning the gap. The CDR3 is made up of 15 amino acids. A second roughly 6 to 11 cycle PCR used barcoded and J-beta primers. TCRdb re-derived calls from the 5' RACE reads in MiXCR, one entry per CDR3 protein. The sample contains 1,300,000 or so distinct CDR3 sequences, roughly 64% of which appear only once. The chain carries TRBV6-5 and TRBJ1-2; no definite D call. Sequenced: blood. The clonotype comes from a young man in good health. The CDR3 region has the DNA TGTGCCAGCAGTTACTTAGGTATAGGCAGCTATGGCTACACCTTC. Amino acid sequence: CASSYLGIGSYGYTF.